These T cell receptor beta chains were read from a single sample in a study of human T cells and chemical hapten exposure. TCRdb ran MiXCR on the 5' RACE reads and lists one entry per CDR3 protein. The repertoire holds about 140,000 distinct CDR3 sequences, with 4.1% as singletons. The receptors here all came from a female donor in good health. Both conserved end residues are part of each CDR3. Fields, in order: V gene, clone size, D gene, J gene, CDR3 DNA, CDR3 protein. The D gene is left open where the match is weak. Some rows have no size entry. The others give once, few or many, or a class for an expanded clone.

v_gene: TRBV4-2; abundance: many; d_gene: NA; j_gene: TRBJ1-6; CDR3nt: TGTGCCAGCAGCCAAGATTTGATTATCAGCGGGGATCGGTCACCCCTCCACTTT; CDR3aa: CASSQDLIISGDRSPLHF
v_gene: TRBV2; abundance: many; d_gene: NA; j_gene: TRBJ1-5; CDR3nt: TGTGCCAGCAGTGAACGTGGGCAGGGGAGGGAGCCCCAGCATTTT; CDR3aa: CASSERGQGREPQHF
v_gene: TRBV25-1; abundance: many; d_gene: NA; j_gene: TRBJ1-2; CDR3nt: TGTGCCAGCAGTGAGTCAGCGCTTAACTATGGCTACACCTTC; CDR3aa: CASSESALNYGYTF
v_gene: TRBV27; abundance: NA; d_gene: NA; j_gene: TRBJ2-7; CDR3nt: TGTGCCAGCAGTCCCGGGACTTTACCTACCGAGCAGTACTTC; CDR3aa: CASSPGTLPTEQYF
v_gene: TRBV5-1; abundance: NA; d_gene: NA; j_gene: TRBJ2-3; CDR3nt: TGCGCCAGCAGCTTGGCTGGAAGAAGTACGCAGTATTTT; CDR3aa: CASSLAGRSTQYF
v_gene: TRBV7-8; abundance: NA; d_gene: TRBD2; j_gene: TRBJ2-2; CDR3nt: TGTGCCAGCAGCTTAGAGTCGCCGGCGGGGGGGTACACCGGGGAGCTGTTTTTT; CDR3aa: CASSLESPAGGYTGELFF
v_gene: TRBV28; abundance: many; d_gene: TRBD1; j_gene: TRBJ2-7; CDR3nt: TGTGCCAGCAGTTTACCCGGGACAGGCTCCTACGAGCAGTACTTC; CDR3aa: CASSLPGTGSYEQYF
v_gene: TRBV9; abundance: many; d_gene: NA; j_gene: TRBJ2-2; CDR3nt: TGTGCCAGCAGCCGTCGGGGGCTTCGTGTGACCGGGGAGCTGTTTTTT; CDR3aa: CASSRRGLRVTGELFF
v_gene: TRBV3-1; abundance: many; d_gene: TRBD1; j_gene: TRBJ2-7; CDR3nt: TGTGCCAGCAGCCAGGGGACAGGGATAATCGAGCAGTACTTC; CDR3aa: CASSQGTGIIEQYF
v_gene: TRBV12-3/TRBV12-4; abundance: many; d_gene: NA; j_gene: TRBJ1-1; CDR3nt: TGTGCCAGCAGTTTAGGCAGGGTCACTGAAGCTTTCTTT; CDR3aa: CASSLGRVTEAFF
v_gene: TRBV6-5; abundance: many; d_gene: TRBD1; j_gene: TRBJ2-1; CDR3nt: TGTGCCAGCAGTTACAGCGGGACAGGGGGTCCGAGCTCCTACAATGAGCAGTTCTTC; CDR3aa: CASSYSGTGGPSSYNEQFF
v_gene: TRBV27; abundance: many; d_gene: NA; j_gene: TRBJ2-7; CDR3nt: TGTGCCAGCAGTTTTCAGGGGCAGCTCTACGAGCAGTACTTC; CDR3aa: CASSFQGQLYEQYF
v_gene: TRBV12-3/TRBV12-4; abundance: many; d_gene: NA; j_gene: TRBJ2-1; CDR3nt: TGTGCCAGCAGACTATCCGGCGGGGCATGGAATGAGCAGTTCTTC; CDR3aa: CASRLSGGAWNEQFF
v_gene: TRBV28; abundance: many; d_gene: TRBD1; j_gene: TRBJ2-7; CDR3nt: TGTGCCAGCAGGACTGGACAGGGGGCCTACGAGCAGTACTTC; CDR3aa: CASRTGQGAYEQYF
v_gene: TRBV4-2; abundance: many; d_gene: TRBD2; j_gene: TRBJ2-2; CDR3nt: TGTGCCAGCAGCCAAGAGAGAGGACGGGGACTAGTTGCTCGCGCCGGGGAGCTGTTTTTT; CDR3aa: CASSQERGRGLVARAGELFF
v_gene: TRBV10-3; abundance: many; d_gene: TRBD1; j_gene: TRBJ1-5; CDR3nt: TGTGCCATCAGTCCGGACAGGGTCGGGTACGGTCAGCCCCAGCATTTT; CDR3aa: CAISPDRVGYGQPQHF
v_gene: TRBV7-2; abundance: many; d_gene: TRBD2; j_gene: TRBJ2-5; CDR3nt: TGTGCCAGCAGCTTAAGTTCCGGCGGGGGGGCCGGTGTGACCCAGTACTTC; CDR3aa: CASSLSSGGGAGVTQYF
v_gene: TRBV7-9; abundance: many; d_gene: NA; j_gene: TRBJ2-7; CDR3nt: TGTGCCAGCACCCAAACCCAACTTCCCTACGAGCAGTACTTC; CDR3aa: CASTQTQLPYEQYF
v_gene: TRBV25-1; abundance: many; d_gene: NA; j_gene: TRBJ2-6; CDR3nt: TGTGCCAGCAGTGAAAGCTGGCAGGGAGGCTCTGGGGCCAACGTCCTGACTTTC; CDR3aa: CASSESWQGGSGANVLTF
v_gene: TRBV6-2/TRBV6-3; abundance: many; d_gene: NA; j_gene: TRBJ2-5; CDR3nt: TGTGCCAGCACCCCGACAGGTATACAGCGAGAGACCCAGTACTTC; CDR3aa: CASTPTGIQRETQYF
v_gene: TRBV19; abundance: NA; d_gene: NA; j_gene: TRBJ1-5; CDR3nt: TGTGCCAGTAGTCGGGCACCAAAGCCCAATCAGCCCCAGCATTTT; CDR3aa: CASSRAPKPNQPQHF
v_gene: TRBV20-1; abundance: many; d_gene: TRBD1; j_gene: TRBJ1-1; CDR3nt: TGCAGTGCTACTCCGGACAGGACCCTCCCTGAAGCTTTCTTT; CDR3aa: CSATPDRTLPEAFF
v_gene: TRBV14; abundance: many; d_gene: TRBD2; j_gene: TRBJ2-3; CDR3nt: TGTGCCAGCAGCCCCGCTAGCGGGGGGGCTCTGGATACGCAGTATTTT; CDR3aa: CASSPASGGALDTQYF
v_gene: TRBV2; abundance: many; d_gene: TRBD1; j_gene: TRBJ2-1; CDR3nt: TGTGCCAGCAGTCTAGGACAGGGTTACAATGAGCAGTTCTTC; CDR3aa: CASSLGQGYNEQFF
v_gene: TRBV6-1; abundance: few; d_gene: NA; j_gene: TRBJ2-3; CDR3nt: TGTGCCAGCAGTGAAGCTCTCTTCGCAGATACGCAGTATTTT; CDR3aa: CASSEALFADTQYF
v_gene: TRBV5-6; abundance: many; d_gene: NA; j_gene: TRBJ2-7; CDR3nt: TGTGCCAGCAGCTTAGGGACGGACGCCTACGAGCAGTACTTC; CDR3aa: CASSLGTDAYEQYF
v_gene: TRBV20-1; abundance: many; d_gene: TRBD1; j_gene: TRBJ1-2; CDR3nt: TGCAGTGCTACCCGGGACAGGGAAGATGGCTACACCTTC; CDR3aa: CSATRDREDGYTF
v_gene: TRBV12-3/TRBV12-4; abundance: many; d_gene: NA; j_gene: TRBJ2-3; CDR3nt: TGTGCCAGCACCCTACTAGATACGCAGTATTTT; CDR3aa: CASTLLDTQYF
v_gene: TRBV15; abundance: many; d_gene: TRBD2; j_gene: TRBJ2-1; CDR3nt: TGTGCCACCAGCAGAGATCGGGGAGGGGCGACTGGACCTAATGAGCAGTTCTTC; CDR3aa: CATSRDRGGATGPNEQFF
v_gene: TRBV21-1; abundance: many; d_gene: NA; j_gene: TRBJ2-3; CDR3nt: TGTGCCAGCAGGGGACTTAGGACAGATACGCAGTATTTT; CDR3aa: CASRGLRTDTQYF
v_gene: TRBV6-1; abundance: many; d_gene: NA; j_gene: TRBJ2-3; CDR3nt: TGTGCCAGCAGTGAATGGGGTATAACGCAGTATTTT; CDR3aa: CASSEWGITQYF
v_gene: TRBV20-1; abundance: many; d_gene: NA; j_gene: TRBJ1-5; CDR3nt: TGCAGTGCTAGAGACAGGTTCCTAAATCAGCCCCAGCATTTT; CDR3aa: CSARDRFLNQPQHF
v_gene: TRBV27; abundance: many; d_gene: NA; j_gene: TRBJ1-5; CDR3nt: TGTGCCAGCAGTTCCGGTACCGGGGGCAATCAGCCCCAGCATTTT; CDR3aa: CASSSGTGGNQPQHF
v_gene: TRBV7-9; abundance: many; d_gene: NA; j_gene: TRBJ2-2; CDR3nt: TGTGCCAGCAGCTTAGAAGGCAGGGAGACGTACACCGGGGAGCTGTTTTTT; CDR3aa: CASSLEGRETYTGELFF
v_gene: TRBV7-2; abundance: many; d_gene: NA; j_gene: TRBJ2-1; CDR3nt: TGTGCCAGCAGCCCGCCCCGCCTAGGTATCCCCCACGATGAGCAGTTCTTC; CDR3aa: CASSPPRLGIPHDEQFF
v_gene: TRBV20-1; abundance: many; d_gene: NA; j_gene: TRBJ2-2; CDR3nt: TGCAGTGTCTTAGACCGGAATTCCGGGGAGCTGTTTTTT; CDR3aa: CSVLDRNSGELFF
v_gene: TRBV6-2/TRBV6-3; abundance: many; d_gene: TRBD2; j_gene: TRBJ2-1; CDR3nt: TGTGCCACCGAGGAGGCTAGCGGGGGGGTTTCCTACAATGAGCAGTTCTTC; CDR3aa: CATEEASGGVSYNEQFF
v_gene: TRBV7-2; abundance: many; d_gene: TRBD2; j_gene: TRBJ2-1; CDR3nt: TGTGCCAGCAGCCCCCAACCGGGGGGGCATGAGCAGTTCTTC; CDR3aa: CASSPQPGGHEQFF
v_gene: TRBV9; abundance: many; d_gene: TRBD1; j_gene: TRBJ1-3; CDR3nt: TGTGCCAGCAGCGTAGCCAATCAGGGGGCTGGAAACACCATATATTTT; CDR3aa: CASSVANQGAGNTIYF
v_gene: TRBV4-2; abundance: many; d_gene: NA; j_gene: TRBJ2-7; CDR3nt: TGTGCCAGCAGCCCCTCAGGGTACTCCTACGAGCAGTACTTC; CDR3aa: CASSPSGYSYEQYF
v_gene: TRBV5-1; abundance: many; d_gene: NA; j_gene: TRBJ1-2; CDR3nt: TGCGCCAGCAGCTCGGAAACAGCCTATGGCTACACCTTC; CDR3aa: CASSSETAYGYTF
v_gene: TRBV7-2; abundance: few; d_gene: NA; j_gene: TRBJ2-1; CDR3nt: TGTGCCAGCAGCTTAGAAGGTGTCAAAAGCTATGAGCAGTTCTTC; CDR3aa: CASSLEGVKSYEQFF
v_gene: TRBV28; abundance: many; d_gene: TRBD1; j_gene: TRBJ1-2; CDR3nt: TGTGCCAGCAGTCTGACAGGGGGCAACTATGGCTACACCTTC; CDR3aa: CASSLTGGNYGYTF
v_gene: TRBV7-8; abundance: many; d_gene: NA; j_gene: TRBJ1-3; CDR3nt: TGTGCCAGCAGCTTACATACTGGAAACACCATATATTTT; CDR3aa: CASSLHTGNTIYF
v_gene: TRBV6-4; abundance: many; d_gene: NA; j_gene: TRBJ2-2; CDR3nt: TGTGCCAGCAGTGAAGGGGCAGCGAACACCGGGGAGCTGTTTTTT; CDR3aa: CASSEGAANTGELFF
v_gene: TRBV7-9; abundance: few; d_gene: NA; j_gene: TRBJ2-5; CDR3nt: TGTGCCAGCAGTCGGGACGCTTCCCAAGAGACCCAGTACTTC; CDR3aa: CASSRDASQETQYF
v_gene: TRBV12-5; abundance: NA; d_gene: NA; j_gene: TRBJ2-5; CDR3nt: TGTGCTAGTGGTTTGGTACAAGGGGGAGTTCTGGAGACCCAGTACTTC; CDR3aa: CASGLVQGGVLETQYF
v_gene: TRBV2; abundance: many; d_gene: NA; j_gene: TRBJ2-5; CDR3nt: TGTGCCAGCAGTGCAAGCTACCAAGAGACCCAGTACTTC; CDR3aa: CASSASYQETQYF
v_gene: TRBV3-1; abundance: many; d_gene: NA; j_gene: TRBJ1-6; CDR3nt: TGTGCCAGCAGCCAAGATCGCAGGGCTGCTGGTAGGATTTCACCCCTCCACTTT; CDR3aa: CASSQDRRAAGRISPLHF
v_gene: TRBV11-1; abundance: many; d_gene: NA; j_gene: TRBJ1-2; CDR3nt: TGTGCCAGCAGCTTAGATCCTCCGGCAGCAGGGGATGGCTACACCTTC; CDR3aa: CASSLDPPAAGDGYTF
v_gene: TRBV6-5; abundance: many; d_gene: NA; j_gene: TRBJ1-1; CDR3nt: TGTGCCAGCAGTTACTCGAAGTCTCCCTTGGGGAAAGCTTTCTTT; CDR3aa: CASSYSKSPLGKAFF
v_gene: TRBV28; abundance: many; d_gene: NA; j_gene: TRBJ1-1; CDR3nt: TGTGCCAGCAGTGTAGGGGACATGAACACTGAAGCTTTCTTT; CDR3aa: CASSVGDMNTEAFF
v_gene: TRBV27; abundance: many; d_gene: NA; j_gene: TRBJ2-5; CDR3nt: TGTGCCAGCAGATTGGCTGTTCAAGAGACCCAGTACTTC; CDR3aa: CASRLAVQETQYF
v_gene: TRBV7-9; abundance: NA; d_gene: TRBD1; j_gene: TRBJ1-2; CDR3nt: TGTGCCAGCAGCTTAAAAATCCGGGACAGGGTCTTTGGCTACACCTTC; CDR3aa: CASSLKIRDRVFGYTF
v_gene: TRBV29-1; abundance: many; d_gene: NA; j_gene: TRBJ2-7; CDR3nt: TGCAGCGTTGAAGACCCTAACTCAAGGAGCGAGCAGTACTTC; CDR3aa: CSVEDPNSRSEQYF
v_gene: TRBV18; abundance: many; d_gene: NA; j_gene: TRBJ2-5; CDR3nt: TGTGCCAGCTCACCACCTGGGACCCAAGAGACCCAGTACTTC; CDR3aa: CASSPPGTQETQYF
v_gene: TRBV6-2/TRBV6-3; abundance: many; d_gene: TRBD1; j_gene: TRBJ1-5; CDR3nt: TGTGCCAGCAGTGCCCAGGGGGCGGATCAGCCCCAGCATTTT; CDR3aa: CASSAQGADQPQHF
v_gene: TRBV10-3; abundance: few; d_gene: TRBD1; j_gene: TRBJ2-7; CDR3nt: TGTGCCATCAGTGGATACAGGGGGCGTTCGGACGAGCAGTACTTC; CDR3aa: CAISGYRGRSDEQYF
v_gene: TRBV6-2/TRBV6-3; abundance: many; d_gene: NA; j_gene: TRBJ2-1; CDR3nt: TGTGCCAGCAGCACCCCCGCAGGGATATCCTACAATGAGCAGTTCTTC; CDR3aa: CASSTPAGISYNEQFF